Presented here are 26 T cell receptor beta chains from one specimen sequenced in a study of CD8+ T cells in alopecia areata. In each case, RNA was isolated and then reverse transcribed into cDNA as the sequencing template. Assay used: immunoSEQ multiplex PCR; TCRdb lists only in-frame clones, some missing. This table has fewer than 200,000 clones, roughly 60% appearing once. The treatment here: oral pan-JAK inhibitor, 5-10 mg twice daily. Here the sequenced sample was CD4+ T cells sorted from blood, taken at week 24, from a patient treated with tofacitinib. The source is a human donor with alopecia areata.

This clone was detected a few times. The V and J genes are TRBV29-1 and TRBJ1-4, with a weak D call TRBD1 (6 bases). This CDR3 comprises 12 residues. Trimming stripped 7 bases from V and 8 bases from J, with 14 bases between. Per germline, CDR1 SQVTM and CDR2 ANQGSEA. In DNA form, the CDR3 reads TGCAGCGCGGGGGCGGGCGGCGAAAAACTGTTTTTT. Amino acids: CSAGAGGEKLFF.

The chain is built from TRBV30 and TRBJ2-1; D remains unclear. Between the trimmed V and J ends, which lost 5 bases and 4 bases, there was a span of 6 bases. Germline V lookup: CDR1 GTSNPN, CDR2 SVGIG (reference sequence). The CDR3 sequence is 11 residues long. DNA of the CDR3: TGTGCCTGGGGAAGGTACAATGAGCAGTTCTTC. Its translation: CAWGRYNEQFF.

The J gene is TRBJ2-7, the V gene TRBV6-5; D remains ambiguous. The CDR3 consists of 12 residues. V lost 4 bases and J lost 4, with 8 bases in between. Germline V gene data show CDR1 as MNHEY and CDR2 as SVGAGI. For the CDR3, the DNA is TGTGCCAGCAGTTCATGGGGATACGAGCAGTACTTC. Its translation is CASSSWGYEQYF.

The sample holds a few counts of this clone. The genes are TRBV27 and TRBJ2-7; D possibly corresponds to TRBD1 (7 bases). Germline-derived CDR1 and CDR2 are MNHEY and SMNVEV (reference sequence). The CDR3 covers 16 residues. Trimming left V 7 bases short and J 1 base short, with 20 bases between. CDR3 protein: CASKPGGGISSYEQYF. CDR3 in DNA: TGTGCCAGCAAACCAGGAGGGGGCATAAGTTCCTACGAGCAGTACTTC.

The CDR3 DNA sequence: TGTGCCAGCAGGTTCCGGACAGGAATCTACGAGCAGTACTTC. It specifies CASRFRTGIYEQYF. This sequence joins TRBV6-5 and TRBJ2-7; the match to TRBD1 covers 7 bases. The trim removed 6 bases at V and 3 bases at J, leaving 8 bases unmatched. The CDR3 is made up of 14 amino acids. Germline V CDR1 and CDR2: MNHEY, SVGAGI.

In this sample, this clone turned up once. The V gene is TRBV29-1, the J gene TRBJ2-7; D unclear. CDR1 is SQVTM, CDR2 ANQGSEA, per germline. This CDR3 region has 12 residues. Trimming took off 0 bases at V and 7 bases at J, with 10 bases between the two ends. The CDR3 nucleotides are TGCAGCGTTGAAGAGGGGTTGGGGGAGCAGTACTTC. It specifies CSVEEGLGEQYF.

There are many counts of this clone. The CDR3 reads CASRTDNEETQYF. As DNA, the CDR3 is TGTGCCAGCAGAACGGACAACGAAGAGACCCAGTACTTC. The chain is built from TRBV2 and TRBJ2-5; D is perhaps TRBD1 (5 bases). Germline V gene lookup returns CDR1 SNHLY and CDR2 FYNNEI. Trimming shortened V by 6 bases and J by 3 bases, and 11 bases separated the two germline ends. The CDR3 has 13 amino acids.

J is TRBJ2-4 and V is TRBV29-1; TRBD2 might be the D (5 bases). The CDR3 runs to 13 residues. The V gene's germline CDR1 is SQVTM and CDR2 ANQGSEA. V shed 7 bases and J shed 0 bases, with 10 bases lying between them. Here the CDR3 DNA reads TGCAGCGCGGGAACCCTAGCCAAAAACATTCAGTACTTC. It encodes CSAGTLAKNIQYF.

This rearrangement joins TRBV7-3 to TRBJ2-2; possibly TRBD1 for D (5 bases). Germline values: CDR1 SGHTA, CDR2 FQGTGA. The CDR3 is 13 amino acids. Trimming removed 7 bases at V and 6 bases at J, with 12 bases between. This chain's CDR3 is CASTPLGAGELFF. CDR3 nucleotides: TGTGCCAGCACCCCTCTAGGGGCCGGGGAGCTGTTTTTT.

In this sample, this clone turned up a few times. The rearrangement uses TRBV6-5 and TRBJ2-3, with TRBD2 as a possible D gene (7 bases). The germline V gene has CDR1 MNHEY and CDR2 SVGAGI. Trimming removed 2 bases at V and 4 bases at J, with 10 bases between. The CDR3 loop spans 14 amino acids. The CDR3 DNA sequence: TGTGCCAGCAGTTACGACGGGGGGCCAGATACGCAGTATTTT. It codes for CASSYDGGPDTQYF.

This chain joins TRBV29-1 and TRBJ1-2, with D hard to call. V was cut by 7 bases and J by 6 bases, with 12 bases left in between. This CDR3 contains 11 residues. Per germline, CDR1 SQVTM and CDR2 ANQGSEA. CDR3 protein: CSAGPSHGYTF. The CDR3 nucleotides read TGCAGCGCCGGCCCGTCCCATGGCTACACCTTC.

As for this clone: Other DNA sequences in this specimen translate into the identical CDR3. V gene TRBV4-1 combines with J gene TRBJ1-2, with D hard to call. This CDR3 comprises 12 residues. Trimming removed 1 base from V and 4 bases from J, with 4 bases in between. Germline lookup yields CDR1 MGHRA and CDR2 YSYEKL. CDR3 region: CASSQVGYGYTF. The CDR3 coding sequence is TGCGCCAGCAGCCAAGTGGGCTATGGCTACACCTTC.

The rearrangement uses TRBV19 and TRBJ1-5; the D is unclear. Germline values: CDR1 LNHDA, CDR2 SQIVND (reference sequence). This CDR3 has 15 amino acids. V lost 0 bases and J 7 bases, leaving 13 bases between the germline ends. The CDR3 here is CASSIDPRTVQPQHF. The DNA for the CDR3 is TGTGCCAGTAGTATAGACCCTAGGACCGTACAGCCCCAGCATTTT.

This chain connects TRBV5-1 to TRBJ1-6, with D maybe TRBD1 (5 bases). From germline, CDR1 is SGHRS and CDR2 YFSETQ. Trimming took 2 bases from V and 4 from J, leaving 10 bases between them. CDR3 length: 15 residues. For the CDR3, the DNA is TGCGCCAGCAGCTTTGCCGGGGGTTATAATTCACCCCTCCACTTT. This encodes CASSFAGGYNSPLHF.

In its sample, this clone was seen a few times. The V gene is TRBV29-1, the J gene TRBJ2-7; 9 bases align to TRBD1. The CDR3 is 14 residues long. Germline CDR1 reads SQVTM; CDR2 reads ANQGSEA. V dropped 5 bases and J dropped 1; count of bases not matched to a gene: 6. CDR3 coding DNA: TGCAGCGTTTACGGGACAGGGAAATCCTACGAGCAGTACTTC. It specifies CSVYGTGKSYEQYF.

The chain recombines TRBV29-1 with TRBJ2-5; D is ambiguous. Germline V gene sequence: CDR1 SQVTM, CDR2 ANQGSEA. This CDR3 is 14 amino acids long. V was cut by 7 bases and J by 0 bases, with 15 bases left in between. The CDR3 reads CSGSEGYHQETQYF. CDR3 nucleotide sequence: TGCAGCGGCTCCGAAGGGTACCACCAAGAGACCCAGTACTTC.

The chain combines TRBV5-1 with TRBJ2-1; D might be TRBD2 (5 bases). CDR3 length: 16 residues. Trimming took 1 base from V and 5 from J, leaving 16 bases between them. Germline values: CDR1 SGHRS, CDR2 YFSETQ. This CDR3 reads CASSLQPRTQNNEQFF. DNA for the CDR3: TGCGCCAGCAGCTTGCAGCCCCGGACTCAAAACAATGAGCAGTTCTTC.

The chain has TRBV29-1 and TRBJ2-1; weak D call: TRBD2 (5 bases). Germline CDR1 SQVTM, CDR2 ANQGSEA. The V end lost 6 bases, the J end lost 0 bases, and 9 bases lay between the germline ends. CDR3 length: 13 amino acids. The DNA for the CDR3 is TGCAGCGTCCGGGGAAGCTCCTACAATGAGCAGTTCTTC. Translating gives CSVRGSSYNEQFF.

This chain links TRBV10-3 with TRBJ1-6, with 8 bases aligning to TRBD1. Germline V gene sequence: CDR1 ENHRY, CDR2 SYGVKD. V gave up 8 bases and J gave up 10 bases; unmatched junction bases: 13. This CDR3 has 15 amino acids. CDR3 DNA sequence: TGTGCCATCCGCCCGTCCGAGACAGGGGTATCACCCCTCCACTTT. This translates into CAIRPSETGVSPLHF.

The rearrangement uses TRBV15 and TRBJ2-3; D is uncertain. The length of the CDR3 is 14 residues. Germline V gene lookup returns CDR1 LNHNV and CDR2 YYDKDF (reference sequence). The germline V and J ends were trimmed by 0 bases and 4 bases, with 8 bases remaining between them. DNA for the CDR3: TGTGCCACCAGCAGAGATCGTGGGGCAGATACGCAGTATTTT. It is translated as CATSRDRGADTQYF.

In its sample, this clone was seen a few times. The chain is built from TRBV7-9 and TRBJ1-6, with 10 bases fitting TRBD1. This CDR3 comprises 17 residues. With V trimmed by 1 base and J by 9 bases, 9 bases remained unmatched. Germline V gene sequence: CDR1 SEHNR, CDR2 FQNEAQ (reference sequence). DNA of the CDR3: TGTGCCAGCAGCTTAGATCCGGGACAGGGGAGAGGTTCACCCCTCCACTTT. It is translated as CASSLDPGQGRGSPLHF.

The rearrangement joins TRBV2 to TRBJ1-1; D is perhaps TRBD1 (6 bases). The V end was cut by 6 bases, the J end by 12 bases, with 23 bases between. CDR1 is SNHLY, CDR2 FYNNEI, per germline. This CDR3 contains 14 residues. The CDR3 protein is CASSATGTIPRSFF. CDR3 nucleotide sequence: TGTGCCAGCAGCGCCACAGGGACGATCCCCCGATCTTTCTTT.

This chain links TRBV5-1 with TRBJ2-3; 7 bases fit TRBD2. The CDR3 extends over 14 amino acids. Looked up from germline, CDR1 is SGHRS and CDR2 is YFSETQ. Trimming took 4 bases from V and 2 from J; bases not matched to a gene: 4. In DNA form, the CDR3 reads TGCGCCAGCAGCACGAGCGGGGTCACAGATACGCAGTATTTT. Translation: CASSTSGVTDTQYF.

The chain recombines TRBV25-1 with TRBJ1-1, with a possible D match to TRBD1 (5 bases). The CDR3 covers 17 residues. The germline V gene encodes CDR1 MGHDK and CDR2 SYGVNS. V was cut by 3 bases and J by 1 base, with 18 bases left in between. CDR3 region: CASSEAWGQGENTEAFF. In DNA, the CDR3 is TGTGCCAGCAGTGAGGCCTGGGGCCAAGGAGAGAACACTGAAGCTTTCTTT.

The chain has TRBV30 and TRBJ1-2; D not certain. The CDR3 contains 16 residues. V was trimmed by 1 base and J by 8 bases, leaving 23 bases between them. Germline-derived CDR1 and CDR2 are GTSNPN and SVGIG (reference sequence). The CDR3 sequence is CAWSADGRKELRGYTF. DNA for the CDR3: TGTGCCTGGAGTGCCGACGGGAGAAAGGAACTTAGGGGCTACACCTTC. Based on the CDR3 plus reference TRBV30 and TRBJ1-2, the full variable domain is SQTIHQWPATLVQPVGSPLSLECTVEGTSNPNLYWYRQAAGRGLQLLFYSVGIGQISSEVPQNLSASRPQDRQFILSSKKLLLSDSGFYLCAWSADGRKELRGYTFGSGTRLTVV.

A note on this clone: This sample also contains other DNA sequences that code for the same CDR3. The chain couples TRBV30 to TRBJ1-2; 9 nucleotides line up with TRBD1. Germline-derived CDR1 and CDR2 are GTSNPN and SVGIG (reference sequence). The CDR3 contains 11 residues. The V segment lost 5 bases and the J segment 7 bases; nucleotides outside the gene matches: 2. The CDR3 is CAWSTGGGYTF. The DNA of the CDR3 is TGTGCCTGGTCGACAGGGGGTGGCTACACCTTC.